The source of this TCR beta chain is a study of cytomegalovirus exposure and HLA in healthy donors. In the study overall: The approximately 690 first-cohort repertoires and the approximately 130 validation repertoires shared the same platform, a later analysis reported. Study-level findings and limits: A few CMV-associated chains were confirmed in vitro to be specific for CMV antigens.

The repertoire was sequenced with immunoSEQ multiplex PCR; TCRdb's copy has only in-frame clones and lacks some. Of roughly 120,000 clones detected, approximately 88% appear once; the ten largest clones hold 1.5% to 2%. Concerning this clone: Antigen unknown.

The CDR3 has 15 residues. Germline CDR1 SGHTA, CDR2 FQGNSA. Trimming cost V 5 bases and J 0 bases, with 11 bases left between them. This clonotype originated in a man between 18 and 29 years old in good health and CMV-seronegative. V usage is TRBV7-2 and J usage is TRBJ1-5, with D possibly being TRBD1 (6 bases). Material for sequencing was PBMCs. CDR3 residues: CASSVQGTSNQPQHF. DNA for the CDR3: TGTGCCAGCAGCGTACAGGGAACTAGCAATCAGCCCCAGCATTTT.